This TCR beta chain was recorded in a study of blood T cell repertoires in COVID-19. Study in general: Acute and convalescent COVID-19 samples came from the United States, Italy and Spain.

V lost 10 bases and J 3 bases, leaving 10 bases between the germline ends. Germline V gene lookup returns CDR1 MNHEY and CDR2 SVGAGI. This CDR3 has 12 residues. Data came from immunoSEQ multiplex PCR; TCRdb stores just in-frame clones and leaves some out. The sample comprises around 230,000 clones, roughly 80% of which are singletons, and roughly 2.5% rests with the top ten. This clonotype was obtained from a woman between 40 and 50 years old with active or convalescent COVID-19. The genes are TRBV6-5 and TRBJ2-1, with a possible D match to TRBD1 (6 bases). The sample consisted of peripheral blood. The CDR3 reads CATETGYNEQFF. The CDR3 DNA follows: TGTGCCACCGAGACAGGCTACAATGAGCAGTTCTTC.